One and the same sample provided the 17 T cell receptor beta chains below, sequenced in a study of blood T cells in healthy people across ages. A second PCR, run for about 6 to 12 cycles, used a sample-barcoded 5' primer plus a J-beta primer mix. Each CDR3 protein gets one entry after TCRdb re-called the 5' RACE reads with MiXCR. Seen here are just over 800,000 distinct CDR3 sequences, under 80% observed once, and the top ten hold 28%. The sequencing sample was made of blood. The receptors were sampled from a man aged 25-45 years in good health.

The V gene is TRBV5-1, the J gene TRBJ2-5; D may be TRBD1 (5 bases). The CDR3 covers 15 residues. The germline V gene encodes CDR1 SGHRS and CDR2 YFSETQ. With 4 bases removed from V and 4 bases from J, the gap between germline ends came to 17 bases. CDR3 region: CASSPTGTFSETQYF. The DNA for the CDR3 is TGCGCCAGCAGCCCTACAGGCACCTTCTCAGAGACCCAGTACTTC.

CDR3 in DNA: TGTGCCAGCAGCCCCGTGGATTCCACGAGGGAGGCCCAGTACTTC. It yields the protein CASSPVDSTREAQYF. The chain combines TRBV12-3 or TRBV12-4 with TRBJ2-7; D may be TRBD2 (6 bases). Trimming pared 6 bases from V and 10 bases from J, leaving 25 bases between. The length of the CDR3 is 15 residues.

The chain has TRBV20-1 and TRBJ2-3, with 11 nucleotides matching TRBD2. V was clipped by 7 bases and J by 1 base; unmatched bases: 4. The CDR3 sequence is 14 residues long. Germline lookup yields CDR1 DFQATT and CDR2 SNEGSKA (reference sequence). In nucleotides, the CDR3 is TGCAGTGGTAAGACTAGCGGGGGCACAGATACGCAGTATTTT. Translation gives CSGKTSGGTDTQYF.

This chain connects TRBV20-1 to TRBJ2-1; D may be TRBD2 (6 bases). With 0 bases removed from V and 12 bases from J, the gap between germline ends came to 15 bases. The CDR3 extends over 13 amino acids. Germline V gene sequence: CDR1 DFQATT, CDR2 SNEGSKA (reference sequence). The CDR3 loop reads CSAREIGRGRQFF. DNA of the CDR3: TGCAGTGCTAGAGAGATAGGGCGGGGCAGGCAGTTCTTC.

The V and J genes are TRBV6-5 and TRBJ2-5; D is perhaps TRBD2 (7 bases). CDR1 and CDR2 from the germline V gene are MNHEY and SVGAGI. The CDR3 covers 15 residues. V was cut by 4 bases and J by 5 bases, with 17 bases left in between. The CDR3, as DNA: TGTGCCAGCAGTTCTGTGGGGGGGCTCGGGGAGACCCAGTACTTC. This encodes CASSSVGGLGETQYF.

V usage is TRBV10-3 and J usage is TRBJ2-5, with 7 bases identical to TRBD1. CDR1 and CDR2 (germline): ENHRY, SYGVKD. V shed 3 bases and J 11 bases; nucleotides not matched to a gene: 15. The CDR3 has 15 amino acids. CDR3 loop: CAISDANRGNNEQYF. In DNA, the CDR3 is TGTGCCATCAGTGATGCGAACAGGGGAAACAATGAGCAGTACTTC.

V is TRBV10-3 and J is TRBJ2-4, with D possibly called TRBD1 or TRBD2 (7 bases each). The germline V gene has CDR1 ENHRY and CDR2 SYGVKD. V shed 9 bases and J shed 13 bases, with 16 bases lying between them. CDR3 length: 11 residues. The CDR3 is CAILRGREQYF. In nucleotides, the CDR3 is TGTGCCATTCTCAGGGGGAGGGAGCAGTACTTC.

The gene calls are TRBV28 and TRBJ2-7, with 7 bases that match TRBD1. Germline CDR1 MDHEN, CDR2 SYDVKM. This CDR3 contains 11 residues. The V gene end was trimmed by 7 bases and the J gene end by 5 bases; junction bases not matched to a gene: 2. The CDR3: CASIRGNEQYF. DNA for the CDR3: TGTGCCAGCATCAGGGGGAACGAGCAGTACTTC.

This chain links TRBV6-6 with TRBJ1-2, with TRBD1 identical over 12 bases. Germline V gene data show CDR1 as MNHNY and CDR2 as SVGAGI (reference sequence). There are 15 residues in the CDR3. Trimming took 4 bases from V and 4 from J; bases not matched to a gene: 4. The CDR3 is CASSSGQGAIYGYTF. The CDR3 region has the DNA TGTGCCAGCAGTTCGGGACAGGGGGCAATCTATGGCTACACCTTC.

The genes are TRBV28 and TRBJ2-6; D not resolved. Germline V CDR1 and CDR2: MDHEN, SYDVKM. There are 16 residues in the CDR3. V was clipped by 2 bases and J by 0 bases, with 8 bases between them. The CDR3 DNA reads TGTGCCAGCAGTTTAGAAGTCCTCTCTGGGGCCAACGTCCTGACTTTC. Encoded protein: CASSLEVLSGANVLTF. Combining the CDR3 with reference TRBV28 and TRBJ2-6 gives the whole variable domain DVKVTQSSRYLVKRTGEKVFLECVQDMDHENMFWYRQDPGLGLRLIYFSYDVKMKEKGDIPEGYSVSREKKERFSLILESASTNQTSMYLCASSLEVLSGANVLTFGAGSRLTVL.

V is TRBV20-1 and J is TRBJ1-2, with D uncertain. With 7 bases removed from V and 4 bases from J, the gap between germline ends came to 10 bases. The CDR3 sequence is 11 residues long. Per germline, CDR1 DFQATT and CDR2 SNEGSKA (reference sequence). The DNA of the CDR3 is TGCAGTGGATCTACTCGCTATGGCTACACCTTC. This codes for CSGSTRYGYTF.

The chain joins TRBV4-1 to TRBJ2-7; the match to TRBD2 covers 7 bases. The last part of the DNA fits TRBJ2-5 better; the J call may be wrong. CDR3 length equals 14 residues. Germline CDR1 is MGHRA and CDR2 is YSYEKL. CDR3 sequence (DNA): TGCGCCAGCAGCCAAGTAGGACTAGAAGAGACCCAGTACTTC. Amino acids: CASSQVGLEETQYF.

The chain employs TRBV6-2 or TRBV6-3 and TRBJ2-4; 7 nucleotides line up with TRBD2. The J call could be wrong; TRBJ2-7 is a better fit for the DNA end. This CDR3 contains 14 residues. Germline CDR1 reads MNHEY; CDR2 reads SVGEGT. The CDR3: CASSVPERGYEQYF. CDR3 coding DNA: TGTGCCAGCAGCGTACCTGAGCGGGGCTACGAGCAGTACTTC.

This clonotype was seen more than once but under ten times. The V call is TRBV20-1, the J call TRBJ2-5, with D possibly being TRBD2 (6 bases). The better agreement between TRBJ2-7 and the DNA end casts doubt on the J call. The CDR3 is 13 residues long. Germline CDR1 reads DFQATT; CDR2 reads SNEGSKA (reference sequence). The CDR3, as DNA: TGCAGTGCCACCAGGGACTCCACATACGAGCAGTACTTC. Residues: CSATRDSTYEQYF.

This chain links TRBV29-1 with TRBJ2-3; 7 bases fit TRBD1. Germline CDR1 is SQVTM and CDR2 is ANQGSEA. This CDR3 has 13 amino acids. After removal of 6 bases from V and 9 bases from J, the junction contained 12 bases not matched to a gene. The CDR3 bases are TGCAGCGTGCGGACAGGTGCCCAGGGGACGCAGTATTTT. It yields the protein CSVRTGAQGTQYF.

This CDR3 is CAISGTVQETQYF. The CDR3, as DNA: TGTGCCATCAGTGGGACGGTCCAAGAGACCCAGTACTTC. The chain links TRBV10-3 to TRBJ2-5; no firm D call. V lost 4 bases, J lost 1 base, and 7 bases lay in between. Germline CDR1 ENHRY, CDR2 SYGVKD. This CDR3 spans 13 amino acids.

V is TRBV4-2 and J is TRBJ1-2, with D unresolved. V was clipped by 1 base and J by 0 bases, with 24 bases between them. Germline CDR1 LGHNA, CDR2 YNFKEQ. The CDR3 is 20 residues long. The CDR3 loop reads CASSQAVGRNRHGANYGYTF. The CDR3 DNA reads TGTGCCAGCAGCCAAGCCGTTGGACGGAACCGCCACGGAGCTAACTATGGCTACACCTTC.